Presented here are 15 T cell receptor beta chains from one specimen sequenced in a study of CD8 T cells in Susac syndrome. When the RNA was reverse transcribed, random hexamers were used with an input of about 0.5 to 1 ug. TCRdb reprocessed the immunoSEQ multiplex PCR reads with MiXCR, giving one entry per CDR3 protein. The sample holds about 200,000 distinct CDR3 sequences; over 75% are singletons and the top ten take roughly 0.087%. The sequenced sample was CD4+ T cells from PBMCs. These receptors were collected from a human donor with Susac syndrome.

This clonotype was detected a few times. CDR3 amino acids: CASSQLQTSGRNEQYF. CDR3 DNA: TGTGCCAGCAGCCAGCTGCAGACTAGCGGGAGAAACGAGCAGTACTTC. This chain uses TRBV14 with TRBJ2-7, with 12 bases matching TRBD2. Trimming cost V 3 bases and J 5 bases; bases outside gene matches: 8. The CDR3 loop spans 16 amino acids. The germline CDR1 and CDR2 sequences are SGHDN and FVKESK.

The CDR3 loop reads CASSKGGGANVLTF. In nucleotides, the CDR3 is TGTGCCAGCAGTAAGGGGGGAGGGGCCAACGTCCTGACTTTC. The rearrangement uses TRBV5-6 and TRBJ2-6, with D perhaps matching TRBD1 or TRBD2 (6 bases each). This CDR3 has 14 residues. V shed 5 bases and J shed 4 bases, with 10 bases lying between them. Germline loops: CDR1 SGHDT, CDR2 YYEEEE.

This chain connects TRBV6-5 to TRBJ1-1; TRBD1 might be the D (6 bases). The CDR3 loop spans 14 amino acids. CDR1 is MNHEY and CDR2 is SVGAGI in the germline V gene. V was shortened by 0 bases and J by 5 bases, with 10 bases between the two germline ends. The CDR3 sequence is CASSYSAGDTEAFF. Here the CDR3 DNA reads TGTGCCAGCAGTTACTCGGCAGGGGATACTGAAGCTTTCTTT.

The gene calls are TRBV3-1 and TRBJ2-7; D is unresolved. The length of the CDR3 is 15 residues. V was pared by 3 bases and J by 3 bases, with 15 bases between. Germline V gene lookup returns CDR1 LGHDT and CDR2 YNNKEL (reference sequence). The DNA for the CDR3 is TGTGCCAGCAGCCAGATCGGGTTAACTTACTACGAGCAGTACTTC. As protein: CASSQIGLTYYEQYF.

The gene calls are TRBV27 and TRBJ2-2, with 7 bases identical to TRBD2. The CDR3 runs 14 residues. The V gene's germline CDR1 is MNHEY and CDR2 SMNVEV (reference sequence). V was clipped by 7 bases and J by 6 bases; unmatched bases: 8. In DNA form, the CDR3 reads TGTGCCAGCAAGATGGCGGGAGCAGCCGGGGAGCTGTTTTTT. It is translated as CASKMAGAAGELFF.

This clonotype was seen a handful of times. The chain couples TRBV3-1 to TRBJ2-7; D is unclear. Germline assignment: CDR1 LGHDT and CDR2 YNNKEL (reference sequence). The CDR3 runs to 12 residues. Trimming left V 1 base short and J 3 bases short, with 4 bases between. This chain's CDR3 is CASSQVGYEQYF. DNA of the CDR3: TGTGCCAGCAGCCAAGTGGGCTACGAGCAGTACTTC.

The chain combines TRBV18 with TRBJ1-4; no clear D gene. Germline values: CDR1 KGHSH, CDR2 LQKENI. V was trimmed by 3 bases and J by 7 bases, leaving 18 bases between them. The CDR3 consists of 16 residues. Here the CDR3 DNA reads TGTGCCAGCTCACCCCGCGGGCTGGCGGGTGTTGAAAAACTGTTTTTT. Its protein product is CASSPRGLAGVEKLFF.

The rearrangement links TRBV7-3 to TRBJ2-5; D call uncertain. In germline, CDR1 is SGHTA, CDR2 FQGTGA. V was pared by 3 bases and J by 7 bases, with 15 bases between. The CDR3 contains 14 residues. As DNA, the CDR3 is TGTGCCAGCAGCTTCGCTCCGGACCTGGGGACCCAGTACTTC. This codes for CASSFAPDLGTQYF. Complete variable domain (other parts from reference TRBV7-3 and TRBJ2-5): GAGVSQTPSNKVTEKGKYVELRCDPISGHTALYWYRQSLGQGPEFLIYFQGTGAADDSGLPNDRFFAVRPEGSVSTLKIQRTERGDSAVYLCASSFAPDLGTQYFGPGTRLLVL.

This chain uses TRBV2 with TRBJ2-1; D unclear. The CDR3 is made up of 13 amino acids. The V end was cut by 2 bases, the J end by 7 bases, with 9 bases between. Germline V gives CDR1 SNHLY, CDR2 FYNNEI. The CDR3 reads CASSESLFNEQFF. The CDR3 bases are TGTGCCAGCAGTGAATCGTTGTTTAATGAGCAGTTCTTC. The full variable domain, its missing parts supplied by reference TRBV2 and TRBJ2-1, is EPEVTQTPSHQVTQMGQEVILRCVPISNHLYFYWYRQILGQKVEFLVSFYNNEISEKSEIFDDQFSVERPDGSNFTLKIRSTKLEDSAMYFCASSESLFNEQFFGPGTRLTVL.

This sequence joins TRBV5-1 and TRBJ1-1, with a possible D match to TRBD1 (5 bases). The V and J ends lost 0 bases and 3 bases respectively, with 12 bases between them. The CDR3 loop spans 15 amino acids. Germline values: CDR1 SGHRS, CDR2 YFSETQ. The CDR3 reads CASSLEGARDTEAFF. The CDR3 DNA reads TGCGCCAGCAGCTTGGAAGGGGCGCGGGACACTGAAGCTTTCTTT. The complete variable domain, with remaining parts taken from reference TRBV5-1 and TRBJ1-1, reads KAGVTQTPRYLIKTRGQQVTLSCSPISGHRSVSWYQQTPGQGLQFLFEYFSETQRNKGNFPGRFSGRQFSNSRSEMNVSTLELGDSALYLCASSLEGARDTEAFFGQGTRLTVV.

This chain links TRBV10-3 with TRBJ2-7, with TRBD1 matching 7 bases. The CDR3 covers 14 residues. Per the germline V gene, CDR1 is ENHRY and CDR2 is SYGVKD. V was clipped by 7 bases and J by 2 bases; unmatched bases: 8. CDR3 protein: CAIKTGSSAYEQYF. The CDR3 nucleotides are TGTGCCATCAAGACAGGGAGTTCTGCCTACGAGCAGTACTTC.

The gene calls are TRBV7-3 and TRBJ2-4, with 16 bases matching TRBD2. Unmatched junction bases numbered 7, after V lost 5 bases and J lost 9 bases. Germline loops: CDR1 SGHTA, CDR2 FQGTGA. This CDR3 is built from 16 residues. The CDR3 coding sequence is TGTGCCAGCAGCCCCGGGACTAGCGGGAGGGGGAGCATTCAGTACTTC. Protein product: CASSPGTSGRGSIQYF.

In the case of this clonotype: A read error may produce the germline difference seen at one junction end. The chain's CDR3 is CASSLALSSENTIYF. For the CDR3, the DNA is TGTGCCAGCAGCTTAGCGCTTAGCTCTGAAAACACCATATATTTT. The V gene is TRBV7-2, the J gene TRBJ1-3; D uncertain. This CDR3 contains 15 residues. Germline V gives CDR1 SGHTA, CDR2 FQGNSA. Full variable domain (remainder filled in from reference TRBV7-2 and TRBJ1-3): GAGVSQSPSNKVTEKGKDVELRCDPISGHTALYWYRQSLGQGLEFLIYFQGNSAPDKSGLPSDRFSAERTGGSVSTLTIQRTQQEDSAVYLCASSLALSSENTIYFGEGSWLTVV.

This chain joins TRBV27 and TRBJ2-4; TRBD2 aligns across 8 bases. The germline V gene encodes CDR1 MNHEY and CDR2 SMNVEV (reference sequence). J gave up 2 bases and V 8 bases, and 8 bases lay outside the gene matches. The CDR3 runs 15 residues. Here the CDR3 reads CASATPGGSKNIQYF. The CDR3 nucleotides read TGTGCCAGCGCTACCCCGGGAGGGTCCAAAAACATTCAGTACTTC.

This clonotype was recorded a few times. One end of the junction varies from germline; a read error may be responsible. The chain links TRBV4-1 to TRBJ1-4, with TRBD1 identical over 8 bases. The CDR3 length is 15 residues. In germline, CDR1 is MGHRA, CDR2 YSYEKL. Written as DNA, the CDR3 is TGTGCCAGCAGTCAGACAGGGGCGACTAATGAAAAACTGTTTTTT. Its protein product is CASSQTGATNEKLFF.